This TCR beta chain came from a study of blood T cell repertoires in COVID-19. As for the study in general: Sites across the United States, Italy and Spain contributed samples from acute and convalescent COVID-19. Sample material is recorded as cDNA or gDNA derived from T cells, B-cell-depleted T cells, or PBMCs.

CDR1 and CDR2 (germline): MNHEY, SVGAGI. The germline V and J ends were trimmed by 5 bases and 1 base, with 2 bases remaining between them. CDR3 length: 12 amino acids. This clone has just one count. Original handling: Amplification of reference gene primers provided the estimated nucleated cell counts. Clones were read by immunoSEQ multiplex PCR, and TCRdb kept only the in-frame ones, dropping some. V, J and clone size derive from that table, while D and trimming were established from the DNA sequence. The table records more than 250,000 clones, roughly 86% of them present only once. The sample consisted of peripheral blood. V usage is TRBV6-5 and J usage is TRBJ2-2; the D is unclear. The clonotype was recovered from a woman between 50 and 59 years old with acute or convalescent COVID-19. As DNA, the CDR3 is TGTGCCAGCAGTCAGAACACCGGGGAGCTGTTTTTT. Residues: CASSQNTGELFF.